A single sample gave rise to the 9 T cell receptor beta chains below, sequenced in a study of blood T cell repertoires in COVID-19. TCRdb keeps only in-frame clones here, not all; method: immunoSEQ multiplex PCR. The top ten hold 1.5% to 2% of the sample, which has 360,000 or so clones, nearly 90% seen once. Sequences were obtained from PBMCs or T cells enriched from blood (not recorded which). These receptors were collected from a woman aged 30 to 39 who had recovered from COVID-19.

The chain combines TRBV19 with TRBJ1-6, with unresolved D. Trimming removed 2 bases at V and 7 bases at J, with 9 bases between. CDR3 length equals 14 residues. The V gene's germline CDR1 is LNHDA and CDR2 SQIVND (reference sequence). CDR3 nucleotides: TGTGCCAGTAGTATAACCACGAGAAATTCACCCCTCCACTTT. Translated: CASSITTRNSPLHF.

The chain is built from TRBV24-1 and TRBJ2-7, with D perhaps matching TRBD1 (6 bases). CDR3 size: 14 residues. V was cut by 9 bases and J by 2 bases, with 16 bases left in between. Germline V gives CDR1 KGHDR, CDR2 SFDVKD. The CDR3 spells CATDPRDTTYEQYF. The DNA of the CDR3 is TGTGCCACCGATCCCCGGGACACCACCTACGAGCAGTACTTC.

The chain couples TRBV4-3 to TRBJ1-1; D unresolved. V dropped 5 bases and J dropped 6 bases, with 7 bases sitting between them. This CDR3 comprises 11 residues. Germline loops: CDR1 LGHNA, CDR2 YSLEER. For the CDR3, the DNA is TGCGCCAGCAGCGAAGCGTCTGAAGCTTTCTTT. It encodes CASSEASEAFF.

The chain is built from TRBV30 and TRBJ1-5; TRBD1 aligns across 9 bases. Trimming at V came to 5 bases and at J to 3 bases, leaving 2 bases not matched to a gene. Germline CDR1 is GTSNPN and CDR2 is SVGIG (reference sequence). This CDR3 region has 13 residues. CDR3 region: CAWGQGFNQPQHF. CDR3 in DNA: TGTGCCTGGGGACAGGGGTTCAATCAGCCCCAGCATTTT.

The CDR3 DNA sequence: TGTGCCAGCAGCAAAAATCCCCGACAGGATTATAGCAATCAGCCCCAGCATTTT. It encodes CASSKNPRQDYSNQPQHF. J is TRBJ1-5 and V is TRBV21-1; whether TRBD1, the table's D call, matches the DNA was not checked. TRBV21-1 is reported as a pseudogene. This CDR3 has 18 residues.

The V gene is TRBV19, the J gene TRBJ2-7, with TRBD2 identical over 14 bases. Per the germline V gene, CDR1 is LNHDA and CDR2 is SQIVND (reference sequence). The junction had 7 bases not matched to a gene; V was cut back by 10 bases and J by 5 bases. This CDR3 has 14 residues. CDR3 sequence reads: CATTGLAGEDEQYF. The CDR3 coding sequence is TGTGCCACCACGGGACTAGCGGGAGAGGACGAGCAGTACTTC.

CDR3 residues: CASSPVQGNYEQYF. The DNA of the CDR3 is TGTGCCAGCTCACCAGTACAGGGTAATTACGAGCAGTACTTC. The gene calls are TRBV18 and TRBJ2-7, with D possibly TRBD1 on 6 matching bases. V was pared by 2 bases and J by 4 bases, with 12 bases between. The CDR3 runs 14 residues. Germline V CDR1 and CDR2: KGHSH, LQKENI.

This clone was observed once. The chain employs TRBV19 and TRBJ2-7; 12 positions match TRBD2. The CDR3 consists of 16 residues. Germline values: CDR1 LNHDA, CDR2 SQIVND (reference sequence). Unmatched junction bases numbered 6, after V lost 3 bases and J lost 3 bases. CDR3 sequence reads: CASSMTSGSRGYEQYF. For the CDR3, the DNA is TGTGCCAGTAGTATGACTAGCGGGAGTCGGGGCTACGAGCAGTACTTC.

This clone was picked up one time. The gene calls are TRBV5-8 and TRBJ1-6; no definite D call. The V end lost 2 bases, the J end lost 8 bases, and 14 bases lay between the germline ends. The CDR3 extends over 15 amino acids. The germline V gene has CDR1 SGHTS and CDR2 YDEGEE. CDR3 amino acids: CASSFQVLPHSPLHF. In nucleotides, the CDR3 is TGTGCCAGCAGCTTTCAGGTCCTTCCTCATTCACCCCTCCACTTT. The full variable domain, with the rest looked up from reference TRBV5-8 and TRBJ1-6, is EAGVTQSPTHLIKTRGQQATLRCSPISGHTSVYWYQQALGLGLQFLLWYDEGEERNRGNFPPRFSGRQFPNYSSELNVNALELEDSALYLCASSFQVLPHSPLHFGNGTRLTVT.